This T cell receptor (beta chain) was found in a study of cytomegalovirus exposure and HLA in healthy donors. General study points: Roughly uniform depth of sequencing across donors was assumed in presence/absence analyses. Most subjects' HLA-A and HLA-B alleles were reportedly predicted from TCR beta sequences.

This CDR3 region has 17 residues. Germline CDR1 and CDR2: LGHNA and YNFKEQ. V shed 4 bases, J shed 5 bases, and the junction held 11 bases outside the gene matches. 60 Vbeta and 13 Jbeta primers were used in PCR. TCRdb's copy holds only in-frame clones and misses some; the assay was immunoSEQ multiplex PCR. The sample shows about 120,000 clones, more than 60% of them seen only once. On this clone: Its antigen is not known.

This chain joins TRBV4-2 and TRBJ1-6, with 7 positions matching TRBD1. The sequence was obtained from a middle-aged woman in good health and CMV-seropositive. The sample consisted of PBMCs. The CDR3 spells CASSPLGDRANNSPLHF. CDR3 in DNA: TGTGCCAGCAGCCCACTGGGAGACAGGGCGAATAATTCACCCCTCCACTTT.